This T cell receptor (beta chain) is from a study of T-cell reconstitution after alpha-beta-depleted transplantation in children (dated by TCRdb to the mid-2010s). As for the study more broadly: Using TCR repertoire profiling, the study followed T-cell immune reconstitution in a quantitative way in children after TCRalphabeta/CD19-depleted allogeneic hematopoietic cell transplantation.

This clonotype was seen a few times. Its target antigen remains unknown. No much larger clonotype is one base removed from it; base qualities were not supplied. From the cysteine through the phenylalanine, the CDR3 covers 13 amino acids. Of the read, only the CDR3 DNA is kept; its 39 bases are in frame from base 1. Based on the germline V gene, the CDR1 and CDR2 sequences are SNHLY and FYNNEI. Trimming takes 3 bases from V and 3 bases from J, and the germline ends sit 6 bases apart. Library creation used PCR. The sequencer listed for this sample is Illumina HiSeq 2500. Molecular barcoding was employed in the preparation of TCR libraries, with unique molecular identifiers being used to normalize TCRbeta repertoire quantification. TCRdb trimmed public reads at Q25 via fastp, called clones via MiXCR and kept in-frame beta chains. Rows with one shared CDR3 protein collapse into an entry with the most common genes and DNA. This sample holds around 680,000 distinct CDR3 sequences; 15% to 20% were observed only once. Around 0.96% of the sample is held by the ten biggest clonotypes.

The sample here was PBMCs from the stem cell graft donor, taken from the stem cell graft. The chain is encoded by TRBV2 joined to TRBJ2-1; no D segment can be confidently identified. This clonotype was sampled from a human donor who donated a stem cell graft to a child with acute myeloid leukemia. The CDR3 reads CASSDNNYNEQFF. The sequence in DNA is TGTGCCAGCAGTGATAACAACTACAATGAGCAGTTCTTC.